The entry that follows covers one T cell receptor beta chain sequence. Its target is unknown. The record originates from a study of blood T cells in healthy people across ages. Findings of the study overall: Per-million-T-cell TCR beta diversity fell roughly linearly with age. Estimates based on one million T cells were treated as lower bounds.

Combining a sample-barcoded 5' primer with a J-beta primer mix, a second PCR ran for 7 to 11 cycles. From the 5' RACE reads, TCRdb called clonotypes with MiXCR, one entry per CDR3 protein. The sample carries about 1,800,000 distinct CDR3 sequences, about 28% recorded once. The ends lost 4 bases at V and 5 bases at J; junction bases unmatched: 5. This CDR3 has 16 amino acids. The germline CDR1 and CDR2 sequences are LGHDT and YNNKEL (reference sequence). The origin of this receptor is a woman in her twenties or thirties in good health. Input material: blood. The chain employs TRBV3-1 and TRBJ2-5; 15 nucleotides align to TRBD2. CDR3 amino acids: CASSPGLAGGEETQYF. The DNA for the CDR3 is TGTGCCAGCAGCCCAGGACTAGCGGGGGGGGAGGAGACCCAGTACTTC.